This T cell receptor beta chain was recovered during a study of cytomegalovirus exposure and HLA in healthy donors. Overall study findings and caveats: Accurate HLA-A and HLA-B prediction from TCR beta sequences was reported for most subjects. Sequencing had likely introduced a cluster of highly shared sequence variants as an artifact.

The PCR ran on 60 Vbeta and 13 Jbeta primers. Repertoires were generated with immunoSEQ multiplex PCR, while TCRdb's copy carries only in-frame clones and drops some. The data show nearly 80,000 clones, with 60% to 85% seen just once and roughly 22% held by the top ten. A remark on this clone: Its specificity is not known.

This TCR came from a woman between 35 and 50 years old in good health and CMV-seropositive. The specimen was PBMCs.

The CDR3 reads CASSKDSGNEKLFF. The CDR3 DNA is TGTGCCAGCAGCAAGGACAGTGGGAATGAAAAACTGTTTTTT. V usage is TRBV7-9 and J usage is TRBJ1-4; tentative D call: TRBD1 (6 bases). V was clipped by 5 bases and J by 5 bases, with 12 bases between them. The CDR3 runs to 14 residues. Germline loops: CDR1 SEHNR, CDR2 FQNEAQ (reference sequence).